The next 7 T cell receptor beta chains were all read from a single sample in a study of shared clonotypes between healthy human individuals. Produced via immunoSEQ multiplex PCR; TCRdb's table is partial and in-frame only. The table records some 650,000 clones, 95% to 98% of them present only once. Input material: naive CD4+ T cells sorted from blood. This sample's subset: CD45RA+ positively selected. The source is a woman in her 30s in good health.

The chain uses TRBV2 and TRBJ2-1; the D gene is possibly TRBD1 (6 bases). V was shortened by 3 bases and J by 6 bases, with 15 bases between the two germline ends. The CDR3 extends over 15 amino acids. The germline gives CDR1 SNHLY, CDR2 FYNNEI. The CDR3 loop is CASSDSGVVGNEQFF. DNA for the CDR3: TGTGCCAGCAGTGATTCAGGGGTCGTGGGCAATGAGCAGTTCTTC. Full variable domain (remainder filled in from reference TRBV2 and TRBJ2-1): EPEVTQTPSHQVTQMGQEVILRCVPISNHLYFYWYRQILGQKVEFLVSFYNNEISEKSEIFDDQFSVERPDGSNFTLKIRSTKLEDSAMYFCASSDSGVVGNEQFFGPGTRLTVL.

V gene TRBV6-1 combines with J gene TRBJ1-4; possibly TRBD1 for D (6 bases). CDR1 is MNHNS, CDR2 SASEGT, per germline. The CDR3 runs 13 residues. The ends were cut back, 9 bases at V and 6 bases at J, with 14 bases in the middle. The CDR3 bases are TGTGCCAGTTCGGGCAGGGGCTATGAAAAACTGTTTTTT. Translated: CASSGRGYEKLFF.

The rearrangement links TRBV19 to TRBJ1-5; TRBD1 might be the D (6 bases). In germline, CDR1 is LNHDA, CDR2 SQIVND (reference sequence). The CDR3 sequence is 13 residues long. Trimming took off 8 bases at V and 5 bases at J, with 13 bases between the two ends. The CDR3 spells CASATGLDQPQHF. Written as DNA, the CDR3 is TGTGCCAGTGCTACAGGGTTGGATCAGCCCCAGCATTTT. The complete variable domain, with remaining parts taken from reference TRBV19 and TRBJ1-5, reads DGGITQSPKYLFRKEGQNVTLSCEQNLNHDAMYWYRQDPGQGLRLIYYSQIVNDFQKGDIAEGYSVSREKKESFPLTVTSAQKNPTAFYLCASATGLDQPQHFGDGTRLSIL.

This clone was detected only once. The rearrangement uses TRBV4-1 and TRBJ2-3, with D unresolved. This CDR3 comprises 15 residues. V gave up 1 base and J gave up 0 bases, with 8 bases separating them. The germline V gene encodes CDR1 MGHRA and CDR2 YSYEKL. The chain's CDR3 is CASSQGLYSTDTQYF. In DNA form, the CDR3 reads TGCGCCAGCAGCCAAGGGTTGTATAGCACAGATACGCAGTATTTT.

As concerns this clone: In the same sample, other DNA sequences code for this CDR3. The rearrangement links TRBV18 to TRBJ2-3; D uncertain. CDR3 length equals 14 residues. Germline V gives CDR1 KGHSH, CDR2 LQKENI. With 0 bases removed from V and 1 base from J, the gap between germline ends came to 5 bases. CDR3 amino acids: CASSPPTGTDTQYF. As DNA, the CDR3 is TGTGCCAGCTCACCACCGACGGGCACAGATACGCAGTATTTT.

V is TRBV6-6 and J is TRBJ2-5, with 14 bases matching TRBD2. The J call may be faulty, since TRBJ2-7 better matches the DNA end. CDR1 MNHNY and CDR2 SVGAGI come from the germline V gene (reference sequence). The CDR3 runs 16 residues. This CDR3 reads CASSYPGTSGSYEQYF. The CDR3 bases are TGTGCCAGCAGTTACCCAGGGACTAGCGGGAGTTACGAGCAGTACTTC.

The V and J genes are TRBV18 and TRBJ2-2; TRBD2 might be the D (5 bases). Germline-derived CDR1 and CDR2 are KGHSH and LQKENI. CDR3 size: 16 residues. V gave up 5 bases and J gave up 1 base, with 14 bases separating them. CDR3 bases: TGTGCCAGCTCAGATTTTTTTGGGAGGAACACCGGGGAGCTGTTTTTT. Its translation is CASSDFFGRNTGELFF.